This T cell receptor (beta chain) was captured in a study of T cell responses to AZD1222 COVID-19 vaccine. In the study overall: Investigators merged groups given second doses at roughly 4 or roughly 12 weeks. Overall study results and limits: Females made up more of the donors, who were largely white British, and clonal diversity may have come out too low. Repertoire sampling was restricted to post-peak T cell response timepoints. At study baseline, merely six AZD1222 recipients were seropositive.

A note on this clone: Its antigen is unidentified.

Per the germline V gene, CDR1 is SGHNT and CDR2 is YYREEE (reference sequence). V lost 0 bases to trimming and J lost 5 bases, with 16 bases between them. This CDR3 has 16 amino acids. Profiling relied on immunoSEQ multiplex PCR, and the TCRdb table lists in-frame clones only, not all of them. The sample consists of about 140,000 clones, about 90% of them appearing once. Sequencing used peripheral blood, obtained on day 0 of AZD1222 vaccination. The clonotype originates from an adult in good health. V and J are TRBV5-4 and TRBJ2-3, with D possibly matching TRBD2 (6 bases). CDR3 in amino acids: CASSLDLTGVGDTQYF. The CDR3 region has the DNA TGTGCCAGCAGCTTGGATCTTACGGGAGTTGGAGATACGCAGTATTTT.